Listed below are T cell receptor beta chains from one sample, sequenced in a study of T cell repertoires in cytomegalovirus infection. MiXCR, applied by TCRdb to the reads, yields one record per CDR3 protein. The profile shows about 130,000 distinct CDR3 sequences, 20% to 30% of them singletons. Their antigens are not known. Sequenced input: PBMCs, sequenced either directly or after in vitro stimulation (not recorded which). The receptor set was obtained from a human donor in good health (CMV status not recorded). Some clones in this sample may be carry-over from other donors' samples. The CDR3 runs from the conserved cysteine through the conserved F or W. Each record gives: CDR3 protein, CDR3 DNA, V gene, J gene, clone size, D gene. The D gene is left open where the match is weak. Clone size appears in some rows only: once, few, many, or a class for an expanded clone.

CDR3: CASSLAGTGNLGYGYTF
DNA: TGTGCCAGCAGTTTGGCCGGGACAGGGAATTTGGGCTATGGCTACACCTTC
V: TRBV28
J: TRBJ1-2
size: .
D: TRBD1

CDR3: CASSLAGQGGETQYF
DNA: TGTGCCAGCAGCTTGGCCGGGCAGGGGGGAGAGACCCAGTACTTC
V: TRBV5-6
J: TRBJ2-5
size: few
D: .

CDR3: CSAETASGEKLFF
DNA: TGCAGTGCTGAGACTGCCAGTGGTGAAAAACTGTTTTTT
V: TRBV20-1
J: TRBJ1-4
size: few
D: .

CDR3: CASSPPFVLDEKLFF
DNA: TGTGCCAGCTCACCACCGTTCGTACTGGATGAAAAACTGTTTTTT
V: TRBV18
J: TRBJ1-4
size: many
D: .

CDR3: CASSHRQGNTGELFF
DNA: TGCGCCAGCAGCCACAGACAGGGAAACACCGGGGAGCTGTTTTTT
V: TRBV4-1
J: TRBJ2-2
size: few
D: TRBD1

CDR3: CSAFRPSGLTDTQYF
DNA: TGCAGTGCTTTCCGTCCTAGCGGGCTCACAGATACGCAGTATTTT
V: TRBV20-1
J: TRBJ2-3
size: .
D: TRBD2

CDR3: CASSGQGGFEQYF
DNA: TGTGCCAGCAGCGGACAGGGGGGGTTCGAGCAGTACTTC
V: TRBV7-2
J: TRBJ2-7
size: few
D: TRBD1

CDR3: CASSQSLGGVGNEQFF
DNA: TGCGCCAGCAGCCAGTCCCTCGGGGGCGTGGGGAATGAGCAGTTCTTC
V: TRBV4-3
J: TRBJ2-1
size: .
D: .

CDR3: CASSPKRGTSGSRADTQYF
DNA: TGTGCCAGCAGCCCCAAGAGGGGGACTAGCGGGAGTAGGGCAGATACGCAGTATTTT
V: TRBV7-9
J: TRBJ2-3
size: .
D: TRBD2

CDR3: CASSLGRESYNEQFF
DNA: TGTGCCAGCAGCTTGGGTCGGGAATCCTACAATGAGCAGTTCTTC
V: TRBV5-4
J: TRBJ2-1
size: .
D: .

CDR3: CASSLAGSATGELFF
DNA: TGTGCCAGCAGCCTAGCGGGATCTGCCACCGGGGAGCTGTTTTTT
V: TRBV7-2
J: TRBJ2-2
size: many
D: TRBD2

CDR3: CASSRAFQQGFSGNTIYF
DNA: TGTGCCAGCAGTCGAGCTTTTCAACAGGGGTTCTCTGGAAACACCATATATTTT
V: TRBV6-1
J: TRBJ1-3
size: .
D: TRBD1

CDR3: CSVEDLARLEQYF
DNA: TGCAGCGTTGAAGATCTGGCGCGGCTCGAGCAGTACTTC
V: TRBV29-1
J: TRBJ2-7
size: .
D: .

CDR3: CASRRQPSNYGYTF
DNA: TGTGCCAGCCGGAGACAACCCTCTAACTATGGCTACACCTTC
V: TRBV19
J: TRBJ1-2
size: many
D: .

CDR3: CASSPLDSGGYTF
DNA: TGCGCCAGCAGCCCACTGGACAGCGGCGGCTACACCTTC
V: TRBV4-3
J: TRBJ1-2
size: .
D: .

CDR3: CASSEAPWPQHF
DNA: TGTGCCAGCAGTGAAGCACCCTGGCCCCAGCATTTT
V: TRBV6-1
J: TRBJ1-5
size: few
D: .

CDR3: CASSYRDRERNEQFF
DNA: TGTGCCAGCAGTTACAGGGACAGGGAAAGGAATGAGCAGTTCTTC
V: TRBV6-2/TRBV6-3
J: TRBJ2-1
size: .
D: TRBD1

CDR3: CASSSSGLAGGTQYF
DNA: TGTGCCAGCAGTTCATCGGGACTAGCGGGCGGTACGCAGTATTTT
V: TRBV27
J: TRBJ2-3
size: .
D: TRBD2

CDR3: CASSLFAGGTGELFF
DNA: TGTGCCAGCAGCTTATTTGCGGGCGGGACCGGGGAGCTGTTTTTT
V: TRBV7-2
J: TRBJ2-2
size: many
D: .

CDR3: CATSRGVGGTHTQYF
DNA: TGTGCCACCAGCAGAGGAGTTGGCGGAACCCACACGCAGTATTTT
V: TRBV15
J: TRBJ2-3
size: few
D: .

CDR3: CASSLGGSGANVLTF
DNA: TGTGCCAGCAGTTTAGGTGGTTCTGGGGCCAACGTCCTGACTTTC
V: TRBV12-3/TRBV12-4
J: TRBJ2-6
size: many
D: .

CDR3: CASSFVGSLSYNEQFF
DNA: TGTGCCAGCAGCTTTGTGGGAAGCCTCTCCTACAATGAGCAGTTCTTC
V: TRBV11-3
J: TRBJ2-1
size: many
D: .

CDR3: CASSLSGSSGETQYF
DNA: TGTGCCAGCAGCCTTAGCGGGAGTAGCGGAGAGACCCAGTACTTC
V: TRBV7-2
J: TRBJ2-5
size: many
D: TRBD2

CDR3: CASSQELAGGDEQFF
DNA: TGTGCCAGCAGCCAAGAACTAGCGGGAGGAGATGAGCAGTTCTTC
V: TRBV3-1
J: TRBJ2-1
size: .
D: TRBD2

CDR3: CASSSQMSTYEQYF
DNA: TGTGCCAGCAGTTCCCAGATGAGTACCTACGAGCAGTACTTC
V: TRBV12-3/TRBV12-4
J: TRBJ2-7
size: .
D: .